These 28 T cell receptor beta chains were all obtained from the same sample, sequenced in a study of memory CD4+ T cells and cytomegalovirus serostatus. The sort gate was single viable CD3+CD4+CD8-CD45RO+ cells for memory CD4+ T cells. TCRdb keeps only in-frame clones here, not all; method: immunoSEQ multiplex PCR. The table includes fewer than 50,000 clones, roughly 78% detected once. The sample consisted of memory CD4+ T cells from blood. The receptors here all came from an adult in good health and CMV-seropositive.

V usage is TRBV6-5 and J usage is TRBJ2-3; the D is unclear. The CDR3 has 14 amino acids. V dropped 6 bases and J dropped 2 bases, with 12 bases sitting between them. Germline CDR1 is MNHEY and CDR2 is SVGAGI. This chain's CDR3 is CASRPGPTTDTQYF. The CDR3 DNA follows: TGTGCCAGCAGACCTGGACCCACCACAGATACGCAGTATTTT.

The chain combines TRBV10-3 with TRBJ2-1, with TRBD2 matching over 9 bases. Germline assignment: CDR1 ENHRY and CDR2 SYGVKD. The CDR3 sequence is 17 residues long. Trimming removed 0 bases from V and 6 bases from J; junction bases left unmatched: 9. CDR3 residues: CAISESGLALRGNEQFF. CDR3 nucleotides: TGTGCCATCAGTGAGTCGGGACTAGCCCTTCGGGGCAATGAGCAGTTCTTC.

The V and J genes are TRBV6-5 and TRBJ1-2, with a possible D match to TRBD1 (5 bases). Trimming cost V 5 bases and J 1 base, with 8 bases left between them. Germline CDR1 and CDR2: MNHEY and SVGAGI. The CDR3 spans 13 residues. CDR3 DNA sequence: TGTGCCAGCAGTCATGACAGTAACTATGGCTACACCTTC. Translated: CASSHDSNYGYTF.

The chain joins TRBV7-2 to TRBJ2-3, with 8 bases matching TRBD2. Per the germline V gene, CDR1 is SGHTA and CDR2 is FQGNSA. Germline trimming cut 3 bases from V and 4 bases from J; bases unmatched to any gene: 9. The CDR3 loop spans 16 amino acids. The CDR3 loop is CASSLNGGAIADTQYF. The CDR3 region has the DNA TGTGCCAGCAGCTTGAACGGGGGGGCCATCGCAGATACGCAGTATTTT.

This clone was seen only a few times. The rearrangement uses TRBV6-7 and TRBJ2-7; D ambiguous. TRBV6-7 is annotated as an ORF whose role is uncertain. The CDR3 covers 13 residues. Between the trimmed V and J ends, which lost 3 bases and 1 base, there was a span of 7 bases. CDR3 amino acids: CASSYYNSYEQYF. The CDR3 nucleotides read TGTGCCAGCAGTTATTATAATTCCTACGAGCAGTACTTC.

The chain is built from TRBV19 and TRBJ2-2, with TRBD1 as a possible D gene (6 bases). Per germline, CDR1 LNHDA and CDR2 SQIVND (reference sequence). The CDR3 length is 17 residues. V lost 6 bases, J lost 2 bases, and 19 bases lay in between. The CDR3 reads CASSPSRDILNTGELFF. In nucleotides, the CDR3 is TGTGCCAGTAGCCCCTCTCGGGACATTCTTAACACCGGGGAGCTGTTTTTT.

V and J are TRBV2 and TRBJ2-2; D possibly corresponds to TRBD2 (5 bases). Germline V lookup: CDR1 SNHLY, CDR2 FYNNEI. The germline V and J ends were trimmed by 5 bases and 3 bases, with 10 bases remaining between them. The CDR3 runs to 14 residues. DNA for the CDR3: TGTGCCAGCAGTCCACTAGACCACACCGGGGAGCTGTTTTTT. It is translated as CASSPLDHTGELFF.

This clone showed up just a few times. The rearrangement uses TRBV5-1 and TRBJ2-7; D uncertain. The CDR3 runs to 12 residues. V was clipped by 4 bases and J by 7 bases, with 12 bases between them. In germline, CDR1 is SGHRS, CDR2 YFSETQ. The CDR3: CASSPKGREQYF. DNA for the CDR3: TGCGCCAGCAGCCCGAAGGGCCGGGAGCAGTACTTC. Combining the CDR3 with reference TRBV5-1 and TRBJ2-7 gives the whole variable domain KAGVTQTPRYLIKTRGQQVTLSCSPISGHRSVSWYQQTPGQGLQFLFEYFSETQRNKGNFPGRFSGRQFSNSRSEMNVSTLELGDSALYLCASSPKGREQYFGPGTRLTVT.

The chain uses TRBV4-2 and TRBJ2-5; 9 nucleotides match TRBD1. In germline, CDR1 is LGHNA, CDR2 YNFKEQ. V dropped 2 bases and J dropped 2; count of bases not matched to a gene: 6. The CDR3 is 16 amino acids. CDR3 coding DNA: TGTGCCAGCAGCCAAAGGTACAGGGGGCAACAAGAGACCCAGTACTTC. Its protein product is CASSQRYRGQQETQYF.

This clone has just a few counts. CDR3 sequence reads: CASSLGNTEAFF. CDR3 nucleotides: TGTGCCAGCAGTTTGGGGAACACTGAAGCTTTCTTT. The chain carries TRBV28 and TRBJ1-1; D call uncertain. Germline V gene sequence: CDR1 MDHEN, CDR2 SYDVKM. V was trimmed by 3 bases and J by 1 base, leaving 3 bases between them. The CDR3 has 12 amino acids.

The chain recombines TRBV6-1 with TRBJ2-1; D might be TRBD1 (6 bases). CDR3 size: 14 residues. The ends were cut back, 4 bases at V and 5 bases at J, with 12 bases in the middle. Germline values: CDR1 MNHNS, CDR2 SASEGT. CDR3 bases: TGTGCCAGCAGTGCCTGGACAGTCGACAATGAGCAGTTCTTC. Protein: CASSAWTVDNEQFF.

This chain uses TRBV19 with TRBJ2-6; D is undetermined. CDR1 is LNHDA, CDR2 SQIVND, per germline (reference sequence). Trimming pared 3 bases from V and 0 bases from J, leaving 3 bases between. The CDR3 is 14 residues long. CDR3 protein: CASSIRSGANVLTF. The CDR3 DNA follows: TGTGCCAGTAGTATCCGCTCTGGGGCCAACGTCCTGACTTTC.

The J gene is TRBJ1-3, the V gene TRBV7-8; a possible D gene is TRBD1 (5 bases). The CDR3 is 16 amino acids. The V end lost 5 bases, the J end lost 4 bases, and 18 bases lay between the germline ends. The germline V gene encodes CDR1 SGHVS and CDR2 FQNEAQ. DNA of the CDR3: TGTGCCAGCAGCCCGCGTGGGGGTACGGGCGGAAACACCATATATTTT. Translating gives CASSPRGGTGGNTIYF.

The V and J genes are TRBV6-5 and TRBJ1-1, with TRBD1 matching 7 bases. V shed 5 bases and J 6 bases; nucleotides not matched to a gene: 12. The CDR3 consists of 15 residues. Germline CDR1 reads MNHEY; CDR2 reads SVGAGI. This CDR3 is CASSAHRGEVPEAFF. CDR3 nucleotide sequence: TGTGCCAGCAGTGCCCACAGGGGCGAGGTGCCTGAAGCTTTCTTT.

The sample holds a few counts of this clone. The CDR3 sequence: CASSPTPRDYGYTF. The CDR3 coding sequence is TGTGCCAGCAGCCCAACCCCCCGAGACTATGGCTACACCTTC. J is TRBJ1-2 and V is TRBV5-4, with D unclear. Trimming removed 4 bases from V and 3 bases from J, with 13 bases in between. Germline CDR1 and CDR2: SGHNT and YYREEE (reference sequence). This CDR3 is built from 14 residues.

V and J are TRBV23-1 and TRBJ1-2; 8 bases line up with TRBD1. TRBV23-1 is reported as an ORF; its role is uncertain. The CDR3 has 15 residues. Trimming cost V 7 bases and J 7 bases; bases outside gene matches: 14. The CDR3, as DNA: TGCGCCAGCAATCCCCTCCAGGACAGGGCGGTTGGCTACACCTTC. Translation: CASNPLQDRAVGYTF.

J is TRBJ1-2 and V is TRBV10-3; no clear D. Germline CDR1 and CDR2: ENHRY and SYGVKD. Trimming took 4 bases from V and 1 from J, leaving 7 bases between them. The CDR3 runs to 13 residues. The DNA for the CDR3 is TGTGCCATCAGTGGGCAAATTAACTATGGCTACACCTTC. Translation: CAISGQINYGYTF.

V is TRBV11-1 and J is TRBJ2-3; 12 bases map to TRBD2. The CDR3 spans 16 residues. J gave up 5 bases and V 4 bases, and 7 bases lay outside the gene matches. Germline CDR1 and CDR2: SGHAT and FQDESV (reference sequence). The CDR3 nucleotides are TGTGCCAGCAGCTGGGCTAGCGGGGGGGCCGGAGATACGCAGTATTTT. Translated, it gives CASSWASGGAGDTQYF.

The chain couples TRBV7-2 to TRBJ1-2, with a tentative D call TRBD1 (6 bases). The germline V gene encodes CDR1 SGHTA and CDR2 FQGNSA. The CDR3 is 14 amino acids. Between the trimmed V and J ends, which lost 5 bases and 3 bases, there was a span of 13 bases. As DNA, the CDR3 is TGTGCCAGCAGCCTAAGGACAGTCGACTATGGCTACACCTTC. It encodes CASSLRTVDYGYTF.

The chain employs TRBV6-1 and TRBJ2-3; 7 nucleotides match TRBD2. The CDR3 is made up of 14 amino acids. V was clipped by 7 bases and J by 6 bases; unmatched bases: 10. Germline V gene lookup returns CDR1 MNHNS and CDR2 SASEGT. The DNA of the CDR3 is TGTGCCAGCATCTTGGGGGGGTCCGGTGATACGCAGTATTTT. Translating it yields CASILGGSGDTQYF.

The V gene is TRBV9, the J gene TRBJ2-3, with 8 bases lining up with TRBD1. The J segment lost 3 bases and the V segment lost 0 bases, leaving 3 bases of the junction unmatched. CDR1 SGDLS and CDR2 YYNGEE come from the germline V gene. This CDR3 is built from 15 residues. CDR3 protein: CASSVGTGWTDTQYF. The DNA of the CDR3 is TGTGCCAGCAGCGTAGGGACAGGGTGGACAGATACGCAGTATTTT.

This chain joins TRBV6-1 and TRBJ1-3; tentative D call: TRBD1 (6 bases). Trimming shortened V by 8 bases and J by 0 bases, and 14 bases separated the two germline ends. The CDR3 loop spans 15 amino acids. Per the germline V gene, CDR1 is MNHNS and CDR2 is SASEGT. The CDR3 DNA follows: TGTGCCAGCGCTCATGACAGGAGCTCTGGAAACACCATATATTTT. Its protein is CASAHDRSSGNTIYF.

The V gene is TRBV7-9, the J gene TRBJ1-3; unclear D gene. The CDR3 is 14 residues long. Germline V gives CDR1 SEHNR, CDR2 FQNEAQ (reference sequence). The ends were cut back, 6 bases at V and 3 bases at J, with 12 bases in the middle. The CDR3 region has the DNA TGTGCCAGCAGACCGGGATACCGTGGAAACACCATATATTTT. Amino acids: CASRPGYRGNTIYF. Combining the CDR3 with reference TRBV7-9 and TRBJ1-3 gives the whole variable domain DTGVSQNPRHKITKRGQNVTFRCDPISEHNRLYWYRQTLGQGPEFLTYFQNEAQLEKSRLLSDRFSAERPKGSFSTLEIQRTEQGDSAMYLCASRPGYRGNTIYFGEGSWLTVV.

The rearrangement links TRBV14 to TRBJ1-5, with D unresolved. The CDR3 is 18 amino acids. In germline, CDR1 is SGHDN, CDR2 FVKESK. Trimming removed 2 bases at V and 3 bases at J, with 20 bases between. Written as DNA, the CDR3 is TGTGCCAGCAGCCAACATCGGAAGGCAGACCAACTCAATCAGCCCCAGCATTTT. It yields the protein CASSQHRKADQLNQPQHF.

This clone came up a few times. The chain is built from TRBV7-9 and TRBJ1-4; TRBD1 matches at 7 bases. CDR1 is SEHNR, CDR2 FQNEAQ, per germline (reference sequence). CDR3 length: 16 amino acids. Trimming at V came to 2 bases and at J to 2 bases, leaving 5 bases not matched to a gene. CDR3 sequence (DNA): TGTGCCAGCAGCTTACTAATGGGACAGACTAATGAAAAACTGTTTTTT. This encodes CASSLLMGQTNEKLFF.

The chain employs TRBV19 and TRBJ1-5; no reliable D call. This CDR3 has 13 residues. Germline V gene sequence: CDR1 LNHDA, CDR2 SQIVND (reference sequence). The V end was cut by 6 bases, the J end by 7 bases, with 13 bases between. CDR3 bases: TGTGCCAGTAGCCGCGACCTTTTCCAGCCCCAGCATTTT. As protein: CASSRDLFQPQHF.

J is TRBJ2-2 and V is TRBV5-8, with 7 bases fitting TRBD1. Germline assignment: CDR1 SGHTS and CDR2 YDEGEE. J was trimmed by 7 bases and V by 4 bases; bases with no gene match: 4. The CDR3 runs to 13 residues. CDR3 nucleotide sequence: TGTGCCAGCAGCCAGGGACAGATCGGGGAGCTGTTTTTT. This sequence encodes CASSQGQIGELFF.

This clone was observed a single time. V and J are TRBV27 and TRBJ1-2; TRBD1 agrees at 9 bases. The V and J ends lost 5 bases and 8 bases, in that order; junction bases with no gene match: 15. This CDR3 comprises 16 residues. Germline V gene lookup returns CDR1 MNHEY and CDR2 SMNVEV (reference sequence). CDR3 nucleotides: TGTGCCAGCAGTCTCATCAGACAGGGGGAGAGATGGGGCTACACCTTC. It yields the protein CASSLIRQGERWGYTF.